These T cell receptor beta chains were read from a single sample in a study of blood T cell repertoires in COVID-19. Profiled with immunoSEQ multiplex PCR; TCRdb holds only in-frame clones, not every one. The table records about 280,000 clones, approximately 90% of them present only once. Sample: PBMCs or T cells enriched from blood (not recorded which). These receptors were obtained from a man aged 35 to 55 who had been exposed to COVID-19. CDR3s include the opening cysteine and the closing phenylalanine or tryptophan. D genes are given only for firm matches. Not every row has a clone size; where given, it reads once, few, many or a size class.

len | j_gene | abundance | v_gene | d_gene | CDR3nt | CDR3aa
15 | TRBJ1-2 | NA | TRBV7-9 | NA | TGTGCCAGCAGCATATCCGGGACTACGACCTATGGCTACACCTTC | CASSISGTTTYGYTF
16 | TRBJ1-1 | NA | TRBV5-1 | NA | TGCGCCAGCAGCTTAGGGCCTGTGGGGCCGAACACTGAAGCTTTCTTT | CASSLGPVGPNTEAFF
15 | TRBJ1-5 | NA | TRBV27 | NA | TGTGCCAGCAGTTCTACCTGGGGGGGAGAACAGCCCCAGCATTTT | CASSSTWGGEQPQHF
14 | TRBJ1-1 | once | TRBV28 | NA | TGTGCCAGCAGCTTAGGAAGAACCGGGACACGGGATTTCTTT | CASSLGRTGTRDFF
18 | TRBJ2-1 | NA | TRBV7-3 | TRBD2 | TGTGCCAGCAGCACTACGACTAGCGGGTTTAGCTCCTACAATGAGCAGTTCTTC | CASSTTTSGFSSYNEQFF
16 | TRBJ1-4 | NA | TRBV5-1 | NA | TGCGCCAGCAGCTTGGTTAGCGTTGCAACTAATGAAAAACTGTTTTTT | CASSLVSVATNEKLFF
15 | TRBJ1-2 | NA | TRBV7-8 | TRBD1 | TGTGCCAGCAGCCCCTCCCAGGGGGCAAGTTATGGCTACACCTTC | CASSPSQGASYGYTF
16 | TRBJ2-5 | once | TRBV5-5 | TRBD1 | TGTGCCAGCAGCGTTGTACCGGGACAGGGGGTTGAGACCCAGTACTTC | CASSVVPGQGVETQYF
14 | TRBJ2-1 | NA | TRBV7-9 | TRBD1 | TGTGCCAGCCGGGGACAGGGGGTAGGGGATGAGCAGTTCTTC | CASRGQGVGDEQFF
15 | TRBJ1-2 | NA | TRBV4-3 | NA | TGCGCCAGCAGCCAAGAAGACAGCCTAATGGATGGCTACACCTTC | CASSQEDSLMDGYTF
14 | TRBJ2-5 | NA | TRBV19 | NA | TGTGCCAGTAGTATAGATTGGGCAGGGTCAACCCAGTACTTC | CASSIDWAGSTQYF
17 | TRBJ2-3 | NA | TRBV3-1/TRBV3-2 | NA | TGTGCCAGCAGAGGGGGCGGGGCCCAAACGGCCCCAGATACGCAGTATTTT | CASRGGGAQTAPDTQYF
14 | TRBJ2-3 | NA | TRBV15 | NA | TGTGCCACCAGCAGAGATCTCCAGGCAGATACGCAGTATTTT | CATSRDLQADTQYF
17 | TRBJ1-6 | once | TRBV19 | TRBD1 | TGTGCCAGTAGTAGACGGCGCGGGACAGGGGAAAATTCACCCCTCCACTTT | CASSRRRGTGENSPLHF
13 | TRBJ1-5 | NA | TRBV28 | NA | TGTGCCAGCAGTAAAACAGGGCCGCAGCCCCAGCATTTT | CASSKTGPQPQHF
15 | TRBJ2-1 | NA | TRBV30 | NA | TGTGCCTGGAGGAAGGGGCAGGGGAGCTACAATGAGCAGTTCTTC | CAWRKGQGSYNEQFF
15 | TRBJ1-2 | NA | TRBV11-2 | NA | TGTGCCAGCAGCTTAGTGTCGCTGGACTTCTATGGCTACACCTTC | CASSLVSLDFYGYTF
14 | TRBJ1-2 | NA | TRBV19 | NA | TGTGCCAGTAGGAGTAATGGCGGTCCCTGGGGCTACACCTTC | CASRSNGGPWGYTF
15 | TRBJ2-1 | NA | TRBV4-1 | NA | TGCGCCAGCAGCCAGGACGGAAGGGGATACAATGAGCAGTTCTTC | CASSQDGRGYNEQFF
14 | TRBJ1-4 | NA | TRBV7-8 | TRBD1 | TGTGCCAGCAGCCCGGGGGACAGGGGTGAAAAACTGTTTTTT | CASSPGDRGEKLFF
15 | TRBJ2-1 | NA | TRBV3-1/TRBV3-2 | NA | TGTGCCAGCAGCCAAACTCGAATCTCCTACAATGAGCAGTTCTTC | CASSQTRISYNEQFF
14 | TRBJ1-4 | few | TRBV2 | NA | TGTGCCAGCACTCCGGGAGTTCTCCATGAAAAACTGTTTTTT | CASTPGVLHEKLFF
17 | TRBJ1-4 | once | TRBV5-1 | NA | TGCGCCAGCAGCTTGGTAGGGGCCAGAGCAACTAATGAAAAACTGTTTTTT | CASSLVGARATNEKLFF
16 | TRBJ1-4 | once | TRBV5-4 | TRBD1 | TGTGCCAGCAGCACAAGAAACCGGGACAGAAATGAAAAACTGTTTTTT | CASSTRNRDRNEKLFF
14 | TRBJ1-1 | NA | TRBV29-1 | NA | TGCAGCGTTGAGGGTAGGGGCATGAACACTGAAGCTTTCTTT | CSVEGRGMNTEAFF
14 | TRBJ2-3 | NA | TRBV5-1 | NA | TGCGCCAGCAGCGACCCAGGGGGCACAGATACGCAGTATTTT | CASSDPGGTDTQYF
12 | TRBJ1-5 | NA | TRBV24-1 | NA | TGTGCCACCAGTGCAAGCAATCAGCCCCAGCATTTT | CATSASNQPQHF
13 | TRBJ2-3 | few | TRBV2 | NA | TGTGCCAGCATGGGACTCCGCACAGATACGCAGTATTTT | CASMGLRTDTQYF
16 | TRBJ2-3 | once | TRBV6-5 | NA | TGTGCCAGCAGTTACTCAAGGACAGCTAGCACAGATACGCAGTATTTT | CASSYSRTASTDTQYF
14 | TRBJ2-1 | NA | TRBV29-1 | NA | TGCAGCGTTGCAAAGGTAGAGAGGCAATCTGAGCAGTTCTTC | CSVAKVERQSEQFF
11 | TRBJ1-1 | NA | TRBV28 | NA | TGTGCCAGCAAGAGTTGGACTGAAGCTTTCTTT | CASKSWTEAFF
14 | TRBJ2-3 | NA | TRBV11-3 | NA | TGTGCCAGCAGCTTAGGCAGGGAAACAGATACGCAGTATTTT | CASSLGRETDTQYF
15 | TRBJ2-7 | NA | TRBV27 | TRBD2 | TGTGCCAGCAGTGTAACTAGCGGGAGGCGCTACGAGCAGTACTTC | CASSVTSGRRYEQYF
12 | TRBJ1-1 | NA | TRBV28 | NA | TGTGCCAGCAGCCCATGGAACACTGAAGCTTTCTTT | CASSPWNTEAFF
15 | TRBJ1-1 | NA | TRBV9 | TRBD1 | TGTGCCAGCAGCCCGCGACAGGGGGCGAGCACTGAAGCTTTCTTT | CASSPRQGASTEAFF
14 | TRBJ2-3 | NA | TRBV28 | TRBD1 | TGTGCCAGCAGCCCGACAGGGAGCACAGATACGCAGTATTTT | CASSPTGSTDTQYF
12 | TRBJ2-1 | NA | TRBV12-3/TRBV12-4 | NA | TGTGCCAGCAGCCAGGTTGGGAATGAGCAGTTCTTC | CASSQVGNEQFF
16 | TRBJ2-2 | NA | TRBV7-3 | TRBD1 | TGTGCCAGCAGCCCCGGGATAGGGGGCGCTGGCGGGGAGCTGTTTTTT | CASSPGIGGAGGELFF
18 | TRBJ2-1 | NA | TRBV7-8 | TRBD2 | TGTGCCAGCAGCTTAGTTAATAGCGGGAGGAGCTCCTACAATGAGCAGTTCTTC | CASSLVNSGRSSYNEQFF
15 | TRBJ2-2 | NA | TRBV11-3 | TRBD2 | TGTGCCAGCAGCCGGACTAGCGGGAGAAGCGGGGAGCTGTTTTTT | CASSRTSGRSGELFF
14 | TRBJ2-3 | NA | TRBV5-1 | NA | TGCGCCAGCAGCTTAAGAGGAGACCCAGATACGCAGTATTTT | CASSLRGDPDTQYF
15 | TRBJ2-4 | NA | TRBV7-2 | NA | TGTGCCAGCAGCCCCGGAAGGGGGCTGGAGGGCATTCAGTACTTC | CASSPGRGLEGIQYF
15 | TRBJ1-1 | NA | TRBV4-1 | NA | TGCGCCAGCAGCCAAGTTTCGGCGGGGTACACTGAAGCTTTCTTT | CASSQVSAGYTEAFF
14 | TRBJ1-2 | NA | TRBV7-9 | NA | TGTGCCAGCAGCTTAGACAGGGAGAGGGGCGGCTACACCTTC | CASSLDRERGGYTF
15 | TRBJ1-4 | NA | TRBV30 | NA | TGTGCCTGGAGTATCCCAGGGGTTAATATTGAAAAACTGTTTTTT | CAWSIPGVNIEKLFF
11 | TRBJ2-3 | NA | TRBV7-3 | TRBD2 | TGTGCCAGCAGCCCGGGAGGAGAGCAGTATTTT | CASSPGGEQYF
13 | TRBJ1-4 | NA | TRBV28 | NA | TGTGCCAGCAGCCGAATAACAGGGGAAAAACTGTTTTTT | CASSRITGEKLFF
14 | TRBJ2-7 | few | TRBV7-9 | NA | TGTGCCAGCAGCTTATTATCTCCCGTTGACGAGCAGTACTTC | CASSLLSPVDEQYF
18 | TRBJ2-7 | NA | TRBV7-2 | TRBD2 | TGTGCCAGCAGCTCCCCTTTTGGACTAGCGGGAGTTTTCTACGAGCAGTACTTC | CASSSPFGLAGVFYEQYF